Each of the 20 T cell receptor beta chains below was sequenced from the same sample in a study of graft-versus-host responses after intestinal transplantation. Their antigens remain unidentified. The table came from immunoSEQ multiplex PCR; TCRdb's copy has only in-frame clones and leaves some out. The table shows 80,000 to 100,000 clones, with around 90% occurring only once. This specimen consisted of unstimulated CD4+ T cells sorted from spleen or lymph node cells, obtained before intestinal transplant. These receptors were obtained from a human donor who received an intestinal transplant.

This chain connects TRBV28 to TRBJ2-3; D is uncertain. Germline V gives CDR1 MDHEN, CDR2 SYDVKM. The CDR3 loop spans 16 amino acids. Trimming stripped 4 bases from V and 3 bases from J, with 17 bases between. CDR3 coding DNA: TGTGCCAGCAGTTCCCAGACCAGAGAGGTTACAGATACGCAGTATTTT. It translates to CASSSQTREVTDTQYF. Based on the CDR3 plus reference TRBV28 and TRBJ2-3, the full variable domain is DVKVTQSSRYLVKRTGEKVFLECVQDMDHENMFWYRQDPGLGLRLIYFSYDVKMKEKGDIPEGYSVSREKKERFSLILESASTNQTSMYLCASSSQTREVTDTQYFGPGTRLTVL.

The gene calls are TRBV19 and TRBJ1-6, with 7 bases aligning to TRBD1. Germline lookup yields CDR1 LNHDA and CDR2 SQIVND (reference sequence). The J segment lost 7 bases and the V segment lost 8 bases, leaving 14 bases of the junction unmatched. This CDR3 has 16 amino acids. The CDR3 loop reads CASGTDREWGNSPLHF. The CDR3 coding sequence is TGTGCCAGTGGGACCGACAGGGAGTGGGGAAATTCACCCCTCCACTTT.

This chain uses TRBV19 with TRBJ2-1, with 8 bases fitting TRBD2. V shed 5 bases and J 5 bases; nucleotides not matched to a gene: 17. The germline gives CDR1 LNHDA, CDR2 SQIVND (reference sequence). The CDR3 contains 18 residues. Here the CDR3 DNA reads TGTGCCAGTAGTCGATCGTTTTTGGCGGGAGGTAGAGACAATGAGCAGTTCTTC. Its translation: CASSRSFLAGGRDNEQFF.

This chain connects TRBV5-1 to TRBJ2-3; a possible D gene is TRBD2 (6 bases). Trimming removed 10 bases at V and 1 base at J, with 13 bases between. Germline CDR1 and CDR2: SGHRS and YFSETQ. The CDR3 sequence is 13 residues long. CDR3 bases: TGCGCCGGTTCCTTAGCGGGCACAGATACGCAGTATTTT. This sequence encodes CAGSLAGTDTQYF.

V gene TRBV30 combines with J gene TRBJ1-4; possible D gene TRBD1, 6 bases. The CDR3 loop spans 13 amino acids. Germline CDR1 and CDR2: GTSNPN and SVGIG (reference sequence). Trimming left V 0 bases short and J 7 bases short, with 9 bases between. The CDR3 reads CAWSVTGSEKLFF. CDR3 coding DNA: TGTGCCTGGAGTGTAACAGGGAGTGAAAAACTGTTTTTT.

This chain uses TRBV5-1 with TRBJ2-3, with TRBD2 matching over 11 bases. This CDR3 has 16 amino acids. Germline assignment: CDR1 SGHRS and CDR2 YFSETQ. V shed 4 bases, J shed 0 bases, and the junction held 4 bases outside the gene matches. As DNA, the CDR3 is TGCGCCAGCAGCGACGGGACTAGCGGAAGCACAGATACGCAGTATTTT. Protein sequence: CASSDGTSGSTDTQYF.

J is TRBJ1-5 and V is TRBV4-1; D is perhaps TRBD1 (6 bases). The CDR3 covers 15 residues. Per the germline V gene, CDR1 is MGHRA and CDR2 is YSYEKL. Between the trimmed V and J ends, which lost 0 bases and 1 base, there was a span of 7 bases. The chain's CDR3 is CASSQDDRSNQPQHF. As DNA, the CDR3 is TGCGCCAGCAGCCAAGATGACAGGAGCAATCAGCCCCAGCATTTT.

The chain recombines TRBV5-1 with TRBJ2-1, with 10 nucleotides matching TRBD1. V dropped 3 bases and J dropped 4; count of bases not matched to a gene: 10. Germline CDR1 SGHRS, CDR2 YFSETQ. The length of the CDR3 is 17 residues. The CDR3, as DNA: TGCGCCAGCAGCTCTATCAGAGGGACAGGGGTTTACAATGAGCAGTTCTTC. It encodes CASSSIRGTGVYNEQFF.

CDR3 region: CASSLQGQGRQPQHF. The CDR3, as DNA: TGTGCCAGCAGCTTACAGGGACAGGGCCGTCAGCCCCAGCATTTT. The rearrangement uses TRBV27 and TRBJ1-5; 9 nucleotides align to TRBD1. Germline CDR1 MNHEY, CDR2 SMNVEV (reference sequence). Trimming removed 6 bases from V and 6 bases from J; junction bases left unmatched: 9. This CDR3 has 15 residues.

This chain joins TRBV30 and TRBJ1-6; 7 positions match TRBD1. Germline values: CDR1 GTSNPN, CDR2 SVGIG (reference sequence). V lost 7 bases and J lost 8; bases outside the gene matches: 8. This CDR3 has 13 residues. CDR3 in DNA: TGTGCCTACCAAAGGGGGCTGGATTCACCCCTCCACTTT. Its translation: CAYQRGLDSPLHF.

The chain combines TRBV5-1 with TRBJ1-2, with 8 bases lining up with TRBD1. CDR1 is SGHRS, CDR2 YFSETQ, per germline. CDR3 length: 14 residues. Losses at the gene ends were 4 bases for V and 5 bases for J; bases not matched to a gene: 7. CDR3 in DNA: TGCGCCAGCAGCGCCGGGACAGGCAGTTATGGCTACACCTTC. The encoded protein is CASSAGTGSYGYTF.

The chain has TRBV5-3 and TRBJ2-1; D gene ambiguous. TRBV5-3 qualifies as an ORF whose function is uncertain. Trimming removed 2 bases at V and 10 bases at J, with 7 bases between. The CDR3 loop spans 11 amino acids. The CDR3 sequence is CARSLFGEQFF. Written as DNA, the CDR3 is TGTGCCAGAAGCTTATTCGGGGAGCAGTTCTTC.

The V call is TRBV27, the J call TRBJ2-7, with TRBD1 as a possible D gene (6 bases). CDR1 and CDR2 (germline): MNHEY, SMNVEV (reference sequence). The CDR3 length is 14 residues. The V and J ends lost 6 bases and 0 bases respectively, with 12 bases between them. The CDR3 nucleotides read TGTGCCAGCAGCCACCGGGACACCTCCTACGAGCAGTACTTC. Translating it yields CASSHRDTSYEQYF.

This clone has only one observation. The gene calls are TRBV28 and TRBJ2-7, with a possible D match to TRBD2 (5 bases). The CDR3 is 13 residues long. The germline gives CDR1 MDHEN, CDR2 SYDVKM. V was trimmed by 1 base and J by 7 bases, leaving 11 bases between them. The CDR3 sequence is CASSLSQTGEQYF. In DNA form, the CDR3 reads TGTGCCAGCAGTTTATCTCAAACGGGGGAGCAGTACTTC.

The chain combines TRBV28 with TRBJ1-2; TRBD1 is a possible D gene (5 bases). Per germline, CDR1 MDHEN and CDR2 SYDVKM. The V end lost 3 bases, the J end lost 6 bases, and 11 bases lay between the germline ends. The CDR3 has 13 amino acids. This CDR3 reads CASSFQQVNGYTF. The CDR3, as DNA: TGTGCCAGCAGTTTCCAACAGGTGAATGGCTACACCTTC.

This clone was found once. The chain links TRBV28 to TRBJ1-6; D is ambiguous. The CDR3 length is 15 residues. The V end lost 2 bases, the J end lost 1 base, and 6 bases lay between the germline ends. Germline lookup yields CDR1 MDHEN and CDR2 SYDVKM. DNA of the CDR3: TGTGCCAGCAGTTTAGGGAGGTCCTATAATTCACCCCTCCACTTT. Translated: CASSLGRSYNSPLHF.

This chain joins TRBV7-2 and TRBJ1-6; maybe TRBD1 (5 bases). The V and J ends lost 3 bases and 7 bases respectively, with 13 bases between them. CDR3 length: 15 amino acids. CDR1 and CDR2 (germline): SGHTA, FQGNSA. The CDR3 protein is CASSFGGRPNSPLHF. CDR3 sequence (DNA): TGTGCCAGCAGCTTCGGGGGACGGCCGAATTCACCCCTCCACTTT.

The chain recombines TRBV15 with TRBJ2-5, with a weak D call TRBD2 (6 bases). The CDR3 has 17 amino acids. V lost 5 bases, J lost 2 bases, and 21 bases lay in between. The germline gives CDR1 LNHNV, CDR2 YYDKDF (reference sequence). CDR3 in DNA: TGTGCCACCAGCCCTGGGCTTAGAGCGGGTATACAAGAGACCCAGTACTTC. Translated, it gives CATSPGLRAGIQETQYF.

The chain has TRBV5-6 and TRBJ1-5; D gene unclear. The CDR3 is made up of 14 amino acids. The V end was cut by 2 bases, the J end by 4 bases, with 10 bases between. CDR1 SGHDT and CDR2 YYEEEE come from the germline V gene. The CDR3 loop reads CASSFFLVNQPQHF. Here the CDR3 DNA reads TGTGCCAGCAGCTTTTTCCTCGTGAATCAGCCCCAGCATTTT.

In nucleotides, the CDR3 is TGTGCCAGTAGTATGTCTGGCGGGGGGGCCTTTTATGAGCAGTTCTTC. This translates into CASSMSGGGAFYEQFF. The chain joins TRBV19 to TRBJ2-1, with 9 bases fitting TRBD2. V gave up 3 bases and J gave up 8 bases; unmatched junction bases: 11. In germline, CDR1 is LNHDA, CDR2 SQIVND (reference sequence). CDR3 length: 16 residues.